This TCR beta chain was identified during a study of T-cell memory formation after mild COVID-19. TCRdb recomputed calls from the 5' RACE reads with MiXCR, one row per CDR3 protein. The sample yields fewer than 50,000 distinct CDR3 sequences, more than 7% seen once. The CDR3 covers 14 residues. Germline CDR1 SGDLS, CDR2 YYNGEE. V lost 0 bases, J lost 0 bases, and 6 bases lay in between. This chain joins TRBV9 and TRBJ1-2; D remains ambiguous. The receptor comes from a man younger than 30 who had mild COVID-19 (a few samples of this study predate the infection). Cell type and time point are not known. What was sequenced was PBMCs or a T cell subset sorted from them (not recorded which). The CDR3 DNA sequence: TGTGCCAGCAGCGTAGGGGGAGCTAACTATGGCTACACCTTC. This codes for CASSVGGANYGYTF. The full variable domain, with the rest looked up from reference TRBV9 and TRBJ1-2, is DSGVTQTPKHLITATGQRVTLRCSPRSGDLSVYWYQQSLDQGLQFLIQYYNGEERAKGNILERFSAQQFPDLHSELNLSSLELGDSALYFCASSVGGANYGYTFGSGTRLTVV.